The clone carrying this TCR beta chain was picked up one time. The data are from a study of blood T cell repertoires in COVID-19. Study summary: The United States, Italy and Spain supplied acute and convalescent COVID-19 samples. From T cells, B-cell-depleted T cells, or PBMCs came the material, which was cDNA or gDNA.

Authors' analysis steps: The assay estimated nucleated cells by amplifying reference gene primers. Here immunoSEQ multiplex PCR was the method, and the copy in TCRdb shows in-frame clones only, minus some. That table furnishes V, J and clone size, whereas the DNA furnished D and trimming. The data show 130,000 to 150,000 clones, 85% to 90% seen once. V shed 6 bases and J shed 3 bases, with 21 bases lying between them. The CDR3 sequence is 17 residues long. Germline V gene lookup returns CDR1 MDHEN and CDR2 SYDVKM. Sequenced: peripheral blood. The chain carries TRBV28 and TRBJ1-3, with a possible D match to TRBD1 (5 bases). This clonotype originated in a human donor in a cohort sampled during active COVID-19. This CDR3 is CASSLPMSRQGGNTIYF. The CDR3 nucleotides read TGTGCCAGCAGCCTCCCCATGTCCCGGCAGGGTGGAAACACCATATATTTT.